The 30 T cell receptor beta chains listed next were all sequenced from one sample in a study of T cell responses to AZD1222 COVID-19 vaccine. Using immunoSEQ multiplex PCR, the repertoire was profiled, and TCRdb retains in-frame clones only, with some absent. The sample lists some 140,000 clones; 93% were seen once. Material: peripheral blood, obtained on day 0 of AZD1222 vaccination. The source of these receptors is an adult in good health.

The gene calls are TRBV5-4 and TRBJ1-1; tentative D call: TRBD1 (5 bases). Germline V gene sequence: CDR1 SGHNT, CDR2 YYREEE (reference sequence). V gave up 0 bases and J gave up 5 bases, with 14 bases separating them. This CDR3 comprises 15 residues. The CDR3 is CASSLASRVRTEAFF. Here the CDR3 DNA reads TGTGCCAGCAGCTTGGCGTCCAGGGTTCGAACTGAAGCTTTCTTT.

As DNA, the CDR3 is TGTGCCAGCAGCCCCAGTGGGGGGTTATCCGAGCAGTACTTC. This translates into CASSPSGGLSEQYF. This sequence joins TRBV5-5 and TRBJ2-7, with TRBD2 as a possible D gene (6 bases). Germline CDR1 SGHKS, CDR2 YYEKEE (reference sequence). V lost 4 bases and J lost 6, with 17 bases in between. This CDR3 spans 14 amino acids.

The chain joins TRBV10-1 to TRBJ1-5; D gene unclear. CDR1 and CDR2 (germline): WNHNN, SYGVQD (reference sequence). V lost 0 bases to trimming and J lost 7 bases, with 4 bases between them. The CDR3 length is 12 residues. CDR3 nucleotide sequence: TGCGCCAGCAGTGAGTCGTTACAGCCCCAGCATTTT. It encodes CASSESLQPQHF.

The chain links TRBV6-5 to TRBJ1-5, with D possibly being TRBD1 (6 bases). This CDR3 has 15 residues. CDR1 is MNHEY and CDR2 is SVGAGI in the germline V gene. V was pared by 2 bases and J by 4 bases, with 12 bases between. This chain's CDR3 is CASSYPDRPNQPQHF. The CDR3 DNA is TGTGCCAGCAGTTACCCCGACAGGCCTAATCAGCCCCAGCATTTT.

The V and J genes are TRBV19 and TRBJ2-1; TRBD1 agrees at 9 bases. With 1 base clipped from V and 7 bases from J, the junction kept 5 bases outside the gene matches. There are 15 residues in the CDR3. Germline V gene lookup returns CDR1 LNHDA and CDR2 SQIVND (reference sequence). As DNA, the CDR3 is TGTGCCAGTAGTATAGTCGGGACAGGGCGGAATGAGCAGTTCTTC. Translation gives CASSIVGTGRNEQFF. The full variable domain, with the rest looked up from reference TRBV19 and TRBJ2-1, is DGGITQSPKYLFRKEGQNVTLSCEQNLNHDAMYWYRQDPGQGLRLIYYSQIVNDFQKGDIAEGYSVSREKKESFPLTVTSAQKNPTAFYLCASSIVGTGRNEQFFGPGTRLTVL.

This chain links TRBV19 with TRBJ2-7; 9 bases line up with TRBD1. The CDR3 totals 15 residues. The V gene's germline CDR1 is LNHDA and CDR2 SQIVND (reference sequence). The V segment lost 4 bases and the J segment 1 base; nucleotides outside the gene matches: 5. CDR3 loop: CASSKGQGKSYEQYF. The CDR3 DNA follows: TGTGCCAGTAGTAAGGGACAGGGAAAGTCCTACGAGCAGTACTTC. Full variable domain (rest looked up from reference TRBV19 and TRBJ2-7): DGGITQSPKYLFRKEGQNVTLSCEQNLNHDAMYWYRQDPGQGLRLIYYSQIVNDFQKGDIAEGYSVSREKKESFPLTVTSAQKNPTAFYLCASSKGQGKSYEQYFGPGTRLTVT.

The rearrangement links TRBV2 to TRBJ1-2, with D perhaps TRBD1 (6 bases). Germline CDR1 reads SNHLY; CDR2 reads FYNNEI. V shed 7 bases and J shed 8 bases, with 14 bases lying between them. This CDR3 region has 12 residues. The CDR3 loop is CASIAGAGGYTF. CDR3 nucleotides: TGTGCCAGCATCGCAGGGGCCGGGGGCTACACCTTC.

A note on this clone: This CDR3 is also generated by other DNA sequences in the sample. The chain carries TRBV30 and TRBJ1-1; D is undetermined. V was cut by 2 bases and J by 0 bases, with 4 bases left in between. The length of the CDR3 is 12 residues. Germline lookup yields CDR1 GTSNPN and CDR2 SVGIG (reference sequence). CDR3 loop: CAWSRVNTEAFF. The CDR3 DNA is TGTGCCTGGAGTAGGGTGAACACTGAAGCTTTCTTT.

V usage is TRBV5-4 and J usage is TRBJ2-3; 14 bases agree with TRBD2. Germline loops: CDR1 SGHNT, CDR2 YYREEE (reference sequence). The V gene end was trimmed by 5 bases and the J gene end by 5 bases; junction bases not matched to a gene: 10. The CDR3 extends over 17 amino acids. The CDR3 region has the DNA TGTGCCAGCAGTCCTCCATCAGGGACTAGCGGGGGAGATACGCAGTATTTT. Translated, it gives CASSPPSGTSGGDTQYF.

The CDR3 loop is CASRPGGFRPPRRLSPLHF. The DNA of the CDR3 is TGCGCCAGCAGGCCTGGGGGATTTCGACCCCCCCGACGCCTTTCACCCCTCCACTTT. The chain is built from TRBV23-1 and TRBJ1-6; weak D call: TRBD1 (5 bases). TRBV23-1 is an open reading frame whose function is uncertain. Trimming took 6 bases from V and 9 from J, leaving 30 bases between them. This CDR3 region has 19 residues.

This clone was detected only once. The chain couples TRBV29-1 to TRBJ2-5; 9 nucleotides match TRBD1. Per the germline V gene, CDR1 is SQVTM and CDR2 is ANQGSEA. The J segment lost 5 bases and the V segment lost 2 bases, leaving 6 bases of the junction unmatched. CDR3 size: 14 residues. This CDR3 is CSVETLGQGETQYF. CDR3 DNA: TGCAGCGTTGAAACTCTCGGACAGGGGGAGACCCAGTACTTC.

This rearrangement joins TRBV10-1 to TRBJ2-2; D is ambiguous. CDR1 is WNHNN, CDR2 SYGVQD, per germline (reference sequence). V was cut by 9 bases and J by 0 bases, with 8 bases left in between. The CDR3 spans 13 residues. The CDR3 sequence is CASKPANTGELFF. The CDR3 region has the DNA TGCGCCAGTAAGCCCGCGAACACCGGGGAGCTGTTTTTT.

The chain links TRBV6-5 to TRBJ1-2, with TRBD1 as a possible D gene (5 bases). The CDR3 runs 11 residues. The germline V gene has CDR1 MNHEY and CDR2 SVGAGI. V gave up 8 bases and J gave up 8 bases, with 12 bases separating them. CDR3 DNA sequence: TGTGCCAGCGGGATGGGACCCGGCTACACCTTC. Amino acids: CASGMGPGYTF.

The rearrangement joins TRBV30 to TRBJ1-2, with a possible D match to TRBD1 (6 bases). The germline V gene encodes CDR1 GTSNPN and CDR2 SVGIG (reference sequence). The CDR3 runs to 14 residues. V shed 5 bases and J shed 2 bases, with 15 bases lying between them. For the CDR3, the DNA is TGTGCCTGGGGGGTCGGACAGCAAAACTATGGCTACACCTTC. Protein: CAWGVGQQNYGYTF.

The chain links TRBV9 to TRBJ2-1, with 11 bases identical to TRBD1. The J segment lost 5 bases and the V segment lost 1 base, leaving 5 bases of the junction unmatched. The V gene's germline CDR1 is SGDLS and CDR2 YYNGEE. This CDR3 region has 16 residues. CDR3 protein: CASSVSGTGGDNEQFF. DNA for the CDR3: TGTGCCAGCAGCGTATCCGGGACAGGGGGTGACAATGAGCAGTTCTTC.

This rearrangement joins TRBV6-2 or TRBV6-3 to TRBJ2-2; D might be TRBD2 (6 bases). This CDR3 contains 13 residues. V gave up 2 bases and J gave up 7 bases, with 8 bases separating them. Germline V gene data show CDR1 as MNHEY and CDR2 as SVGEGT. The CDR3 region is CASSYEGGGELFF. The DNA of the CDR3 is TGTGCCAGCAGTTACGAGGGAGGCGGGGAGCTGTTTTTT.

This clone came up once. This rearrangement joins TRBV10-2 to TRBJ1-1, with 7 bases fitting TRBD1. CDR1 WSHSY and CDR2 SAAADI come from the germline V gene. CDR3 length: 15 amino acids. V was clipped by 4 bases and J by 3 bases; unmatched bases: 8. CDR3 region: CASSARRDSHTEAFF. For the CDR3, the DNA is TGCGCCAGCAGTGCCCGCAGGGACAGCCACACTGAAGCTTTCTTT.

CDR3 in DNA: TGTGCCAGTAGTATTGGGCCAGACAATCAGCCCCAGCATTTT. Protein: CASSIGPDNQPQHF. V usage is TRBV19 and J usage is TRBJ1-5; D ambiguous. The CDR3 length is 14 residues. Trimming took 3 bases from V and 3 from J, leaving 9 bases between them. CDR1 and CDR2 from the germline V gene are LNHDA and SQIVND (reference sequence).

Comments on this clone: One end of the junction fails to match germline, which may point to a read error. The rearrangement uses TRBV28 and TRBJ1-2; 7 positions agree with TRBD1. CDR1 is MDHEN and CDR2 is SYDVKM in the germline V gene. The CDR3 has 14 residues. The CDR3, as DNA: TGTGCCAGCAGTTCCGGGACAGCCGTCTCGGTGAGCGCCTTC. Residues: CASSSGTAVSVSAF.

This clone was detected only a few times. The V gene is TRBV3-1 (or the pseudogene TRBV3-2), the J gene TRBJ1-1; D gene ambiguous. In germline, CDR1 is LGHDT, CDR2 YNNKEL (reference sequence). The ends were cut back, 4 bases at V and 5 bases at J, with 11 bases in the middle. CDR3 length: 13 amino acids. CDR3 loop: CASSPPRATEAFF. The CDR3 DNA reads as TGTGCCAGCAGCCCCCCGAGGGCGACTGAAGCTTTCTTT.

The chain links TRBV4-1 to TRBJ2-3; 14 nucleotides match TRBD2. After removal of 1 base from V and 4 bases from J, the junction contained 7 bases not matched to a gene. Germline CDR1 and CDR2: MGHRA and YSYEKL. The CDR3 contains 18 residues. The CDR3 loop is CASSQVRLAGGVPDTQYF. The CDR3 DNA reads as TGCGCCAGCAGCCAAGTGCGACTAGCGGGGGGGGTACCAGATACGCAGTATTTT.

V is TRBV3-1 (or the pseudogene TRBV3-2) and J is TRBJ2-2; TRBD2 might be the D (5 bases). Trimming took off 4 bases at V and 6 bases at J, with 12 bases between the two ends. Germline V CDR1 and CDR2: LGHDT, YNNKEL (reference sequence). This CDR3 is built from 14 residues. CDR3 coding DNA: TGTGCCAGCAGCCCCCCACTAGGTCCCGGGGAGCTGTTTTTT. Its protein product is CASSPPLGPGELFF.

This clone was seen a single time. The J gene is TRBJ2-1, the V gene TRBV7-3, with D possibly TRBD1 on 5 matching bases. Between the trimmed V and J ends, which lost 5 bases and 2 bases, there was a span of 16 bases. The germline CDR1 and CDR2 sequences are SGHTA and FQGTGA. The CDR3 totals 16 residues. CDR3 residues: CASSLNPDRTYNEQFF. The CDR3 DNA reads TGTGCCAGCAGCCTGAACCCCGACAGAACCTACAATGAGCAGTTCTTC. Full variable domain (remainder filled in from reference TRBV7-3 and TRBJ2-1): GAGVSQTPSNKVTEKGKYVELRCDPISGHTALYWYRQSLGQGPEFLIYFQGTGAADDSGLPNDRFFAVRPEGSVSTLKIQRTERGDSAVYLCASSLNPDRTYNEQFFGPGTRLTVL.

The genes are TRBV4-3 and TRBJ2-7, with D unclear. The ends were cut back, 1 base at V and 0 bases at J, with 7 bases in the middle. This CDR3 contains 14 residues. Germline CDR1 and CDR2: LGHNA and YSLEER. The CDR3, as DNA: TGCGCCAGCAGCCAAGGACGGAGCTCCTACGAGCAGTACTTC. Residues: CASSQGRSSYEQYF.

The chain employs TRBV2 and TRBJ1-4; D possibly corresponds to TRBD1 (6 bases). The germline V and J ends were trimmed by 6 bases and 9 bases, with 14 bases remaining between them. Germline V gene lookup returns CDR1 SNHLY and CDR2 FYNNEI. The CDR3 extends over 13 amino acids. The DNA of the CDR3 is TGTGCCAGCAGAGCACAGGGATTTCAAAAACTGTTTTTT. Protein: CASRAQGFQKLFF.

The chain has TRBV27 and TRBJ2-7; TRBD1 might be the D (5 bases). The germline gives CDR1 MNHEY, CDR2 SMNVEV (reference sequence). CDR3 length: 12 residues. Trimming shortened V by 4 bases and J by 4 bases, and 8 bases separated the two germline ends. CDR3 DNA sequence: TGTGCCAGCAGTTCGAAGGGGTACGAGCAGTACTTC. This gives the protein CASSSKGYEQYF.

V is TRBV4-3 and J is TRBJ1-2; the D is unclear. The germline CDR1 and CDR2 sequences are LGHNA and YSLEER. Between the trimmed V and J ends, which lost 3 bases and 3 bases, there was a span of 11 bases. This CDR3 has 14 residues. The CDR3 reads CASSQGPRDYGYTF. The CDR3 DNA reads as TGCGCCAGCAGCCAGGGCCCTCGGGACTATGGCTACACCTTC.

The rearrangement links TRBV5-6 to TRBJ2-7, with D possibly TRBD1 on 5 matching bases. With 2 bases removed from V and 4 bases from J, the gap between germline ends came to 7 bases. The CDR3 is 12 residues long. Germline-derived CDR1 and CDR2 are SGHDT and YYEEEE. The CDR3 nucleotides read TGTGCCAGCAGCTTCCAGGGATACGAGCAGTACTTC. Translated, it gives CASSFQGYEQYF.

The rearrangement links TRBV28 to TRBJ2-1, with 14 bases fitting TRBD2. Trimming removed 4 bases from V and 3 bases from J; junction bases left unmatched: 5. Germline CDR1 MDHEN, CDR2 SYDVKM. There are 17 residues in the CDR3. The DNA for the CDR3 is TGTGCCAGCAGTTCAGGGGGACTAGCGGGAGACTACAATGAGCAGTTCTTC. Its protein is CASSSGGLAGDYNEQFF. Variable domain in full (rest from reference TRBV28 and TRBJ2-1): DVKVTQSSRYLVKRTGEKVFLECVQDMDHENMFWYRQDPGLGLRLIYFSYDVKMKEKGDIPEGYSVSREKKERFSLILESASTNQTSMYLCASSSGGLAGDYNEQFFGPGTRLTVL.

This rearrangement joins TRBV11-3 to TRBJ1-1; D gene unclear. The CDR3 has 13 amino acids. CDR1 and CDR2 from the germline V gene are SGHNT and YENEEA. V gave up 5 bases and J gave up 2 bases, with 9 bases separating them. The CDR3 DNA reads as TGTGCCAGCAGCCCCAACCGTAACACTGAAGCTTTCTTT. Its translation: CASSPNRNTEAFF.